The 10 T cell receptor beta chains below were found in one sample sequenced in a study of response to subunit inactivated influenza vaccine. MiXCR was run by TCRdb on the RT-PCR reads, yielding one entry per CDR3 protein. Among 250,000 to 350,000 distinct CDR3 sequences listed, approximately 23% were seen once. The sample was PBMCs from blood, taken about 20 months after vaccination. The source is a man between 50 and 70 years old who received an inactivated influenza vaccine.

The chain links TRBV15 to TRBJ2-7; TRBD2 is a possible D gene (6 bases). Germline V gene lookup returns CDR1 LNHNV and CDR2 YYDKDF (reference sequence). V was cut by 0 bases and J by 3 bases, with 9 bases left in between. This CDR3 spans 14 amino acids. The CDR3 sequence: CATSRDRGNYEQYF. In nucleotides, the CDR3 is TGTGCCACCAGCAGAGATCGGGGGAACTACGAGCAGTACTTC.

The chain combines TRBV7-2 with TRBJ1-2; D ambiguous. V was clipped by 3 bases and J by 8 bases, with 10 bases between them. In germline, CDR1 is SGHTA, CDR2 FQGNSA. This CDR3 has 12 amino acids. The CDR3 protein is CASSFTGQGYTF. The CDR3 region has the DNA TGTGCCAGCAGCTTTACCGGGCAGGGCTACACCTTC.

This clonotype was picked up many times. The chain has TRBV5-1 and TRBJ1-6; D ambiguous. Germline CDR1 and CDR2: SGHRS and YFSETQ. Trimming pared 3 bases from V and 6 bases from J, leaving 13 bases between. The CDR3 length is 15 residues. CDR3 loop: CASSSGLDRNSPLHF. The CDR3 DNA reads TGCGCCAGCAGCTCGGGGTTAGACCGTAATTCACCCCTCCACTTT.

This clonotype was recorded only once. This chain uses TRBV11-2 with TRBJ2-1; D gene uncertain. Deletions cut 2 bases from V and 7 bases from J, with 6 bases between. The CDR3 loop spans 12 amino acids. Germline V gene data show CDR1 as SGHAT and CDR2 as FQNNGV. The CDR3 reads CASSLIVNEQFF. The CDR3 nucleotides read TGTGCCAGCAGCTTAATTGTTAATGAGCAGTTCTTC.

The chain combines TRBV12-5 with TRBJ1-1; the D gene is possibly TRBD1 (6 bases). Germline V lookup: CDR1 LGHNT, CDR2 FRNRAP. The CDR3 covers 13 residues. Trimming pared 5 bases from V and 7 bases from J, leaving 14 bases between. CDR3 amino acids: CASGPRGAVEAFF. The DNA of the CDR3 is TGTGCTAGTGGTCCCAGGGGAGCCGTTGAAGCTTTCTTT.

The V gene is TRBV5-1, the J gene TRBJ2-1; 8 bases are shared with TRBD2. CDR1 and CDR2 (germline): SGHRS, YFSETQ. J was trimmed by 4 bases and V by 6 bases; bases with no gene match: 6. CDR3 size: 14 residues. CDR3 amino acids: CASKDSGVYNEQFF. CDR3 DNA sequence: TGCGCCAGCAAGGATAGCGGGGTTTACAATGAGCAGTTCTTC.

This clonotype was detected many times. The chain is built from TRBV5-1 and TRBJ2-1; D tentatively reads TRBD1 or TRBD2 (5 bases each). Germline V gene lookup returns CDR1 SGHRS and CDR2 YFSETQ. The CDR3 contains 15 residues. Trimming took off 4 bases at V and 1 base at J, with 12 bases between the two ends. DNA for the CDR3: TGCGCCAGCAGCCTCGGGACGGGATCCTACAATGAGCAGTTCTTC. Translating it yields CASSLGTGSYNEQFF.

In DNA, the CDR3 is TGTGCCAGCAGCTTAAATCTCCCGGCGGGATATAATTCACCCCTCCACTTT. Translation gives CASSLNLPAGYNSPLHF. The rearrangement links TRBV11-2 to TRBJ1-6; D remains ambiguous. Per germline, CDR1 SGHAT and CDR2 FQNNGV. V lost 2 bases and J lost 4, with 15 bases in between. The CDR3 totals 17 residues.

This chain connects TRBV5-1 to TRBJ1-5; maybe TRBD1 (5 bases). CDR1 is SGHRS, CDR2 YFSETQ, per germline. This CDR3 comprises 13 residues. With 4 bases removed from V and 11 bases from J, the gap between germline ends came to 16 bases. The CDR3: CASSPLLGGSQHF. For the CDR3, the DNA is TGCGCCAGCAGCCCCCTTCTGGGGGGTTCCCAGCATTTT.

This clonotype was observed many times. V and J are TRBV5-1 and TRBJ1-1; D unresolved. In germline, CDR1 is SGHRS, CDR2 YFSETQ. The V end lost 0 bases, the J end lost 1 base, and 7 bases lay between the germline ends. The CDR3 loop spans 14 amino acids. CDR3 nucleotides: TGCGCCAGCAGCTTGGTTTCTAAGAACACTGAAGCTTTCTTT. Its protein product is CASSLVSKNTEAFF.